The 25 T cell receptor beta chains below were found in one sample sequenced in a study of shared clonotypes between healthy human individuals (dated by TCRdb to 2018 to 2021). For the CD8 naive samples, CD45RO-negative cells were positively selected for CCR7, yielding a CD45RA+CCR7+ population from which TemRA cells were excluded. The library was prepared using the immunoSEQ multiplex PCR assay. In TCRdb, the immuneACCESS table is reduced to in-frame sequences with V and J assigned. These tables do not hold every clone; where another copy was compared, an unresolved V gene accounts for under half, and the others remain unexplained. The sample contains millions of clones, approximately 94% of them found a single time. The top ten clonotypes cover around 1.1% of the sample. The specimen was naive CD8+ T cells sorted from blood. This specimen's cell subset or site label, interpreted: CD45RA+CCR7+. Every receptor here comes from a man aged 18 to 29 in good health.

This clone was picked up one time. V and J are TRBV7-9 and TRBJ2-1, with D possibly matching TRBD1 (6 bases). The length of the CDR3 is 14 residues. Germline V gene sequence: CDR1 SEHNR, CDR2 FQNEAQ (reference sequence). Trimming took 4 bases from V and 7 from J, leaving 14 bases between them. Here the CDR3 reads CASSSPGTKNEQFF. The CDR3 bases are TGTGCCAGCAGCTCCCCCGGGACAAAGAATGAGCAGTTCTTC.

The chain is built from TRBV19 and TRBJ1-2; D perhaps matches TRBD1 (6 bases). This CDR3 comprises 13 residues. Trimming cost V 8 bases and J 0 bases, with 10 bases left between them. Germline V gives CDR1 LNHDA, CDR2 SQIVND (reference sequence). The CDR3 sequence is CASRTGPNYGYTF. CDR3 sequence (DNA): TGTGCCAGTCGAACAGGGCCTAACTATGGCTACACCTTC.

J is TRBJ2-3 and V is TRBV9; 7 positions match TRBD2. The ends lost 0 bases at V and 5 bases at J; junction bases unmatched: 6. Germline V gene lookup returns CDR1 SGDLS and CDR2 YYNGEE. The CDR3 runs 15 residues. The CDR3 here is CASSVGREEGDTQYF. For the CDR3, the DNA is TGTGCCAGCAGCGTAGGACGGGAGGAGGGAGATACGCAGTATTTT. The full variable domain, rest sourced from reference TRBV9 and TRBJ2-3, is DSGVTQTPKHLITATGQRVTLRCSPRSGDLSVYWYQQSLDQGLQFLIQYYNGEERAKGNILERFSAQQFPDLHSELNLSSLELGDSALYFCASSVGREEGDTQYFGPGTRLTVL.

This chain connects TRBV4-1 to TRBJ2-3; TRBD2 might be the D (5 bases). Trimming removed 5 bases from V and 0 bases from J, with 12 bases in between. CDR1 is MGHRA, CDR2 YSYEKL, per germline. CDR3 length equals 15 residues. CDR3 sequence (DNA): TGCGCCAGCAGCAGGCATGAGGGAAGCACAGATACGCAGTATTTT. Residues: CASSRHEGSTDTQYF.

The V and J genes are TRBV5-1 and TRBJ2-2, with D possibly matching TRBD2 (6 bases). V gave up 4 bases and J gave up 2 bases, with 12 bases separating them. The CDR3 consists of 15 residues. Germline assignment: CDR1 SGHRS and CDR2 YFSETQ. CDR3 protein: CASSRGTDNTGELFF. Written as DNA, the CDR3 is TGCGCCAGCAGCCGCGGGACGGATAACACCGGGGAGCTGTTTTTT.

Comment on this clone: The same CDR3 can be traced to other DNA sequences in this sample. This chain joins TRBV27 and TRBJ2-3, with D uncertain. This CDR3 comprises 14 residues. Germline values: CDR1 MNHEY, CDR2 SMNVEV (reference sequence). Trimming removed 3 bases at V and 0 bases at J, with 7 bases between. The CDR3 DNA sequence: TGTGCCAGCAGTTTCGGTTCGAGCACAGATACGCAGTATTTT. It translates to CASSFGSSTDTQYF.

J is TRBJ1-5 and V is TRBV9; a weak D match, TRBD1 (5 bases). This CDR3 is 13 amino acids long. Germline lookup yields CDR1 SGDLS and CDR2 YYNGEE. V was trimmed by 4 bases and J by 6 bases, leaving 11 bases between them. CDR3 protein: CASSPGVGQPQHF. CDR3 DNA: TGTGCCAGCAGCCCGGGGGTAGGTCAGCCCCAGCATTTT. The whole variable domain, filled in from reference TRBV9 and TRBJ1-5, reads DSGVTQTPKHLITATGQRVTLRCSPRSGDLSVYWYQQSLDQGLQFLIQYYNGEERAKGNILERFSAQQFPDLHSELNLSSLELGDSALYFCASSPGVGQPQHFGDGTRLSIL.

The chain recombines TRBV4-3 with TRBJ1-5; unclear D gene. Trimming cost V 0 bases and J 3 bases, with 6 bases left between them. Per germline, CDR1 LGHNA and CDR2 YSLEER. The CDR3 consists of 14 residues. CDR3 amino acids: CASSQDPHNQPQHF. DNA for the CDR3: TGCGCCAGCAGCCAAGATCCCCACAATCAGCCCCAGCATTTT.

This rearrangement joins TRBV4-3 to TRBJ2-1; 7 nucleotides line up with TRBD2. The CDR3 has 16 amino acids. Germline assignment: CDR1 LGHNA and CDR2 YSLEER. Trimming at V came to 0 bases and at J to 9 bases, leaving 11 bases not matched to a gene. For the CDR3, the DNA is TGCGCCAGCAGCCAAGATGACGGACTAGTTGCGGTTGAGCAGTTCTTC. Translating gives CASSQDDGLVAVEQFF.

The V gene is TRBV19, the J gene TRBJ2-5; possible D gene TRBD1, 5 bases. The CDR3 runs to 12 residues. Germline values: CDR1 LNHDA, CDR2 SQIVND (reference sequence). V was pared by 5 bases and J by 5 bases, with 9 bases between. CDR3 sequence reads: CASSPGMETQYF. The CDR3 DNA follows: TGTGCCAGTAGTCCAGGGATGGAGACCCAGTACTTC.

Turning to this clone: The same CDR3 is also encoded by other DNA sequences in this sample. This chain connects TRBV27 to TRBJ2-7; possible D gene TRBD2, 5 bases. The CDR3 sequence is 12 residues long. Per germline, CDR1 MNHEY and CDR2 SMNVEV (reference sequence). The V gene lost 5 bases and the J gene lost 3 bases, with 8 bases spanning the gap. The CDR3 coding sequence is TGTGCCAGCAGTCTCGCGGGCTACGAGCAGTACTTC. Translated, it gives CASSLAGYEQYF.

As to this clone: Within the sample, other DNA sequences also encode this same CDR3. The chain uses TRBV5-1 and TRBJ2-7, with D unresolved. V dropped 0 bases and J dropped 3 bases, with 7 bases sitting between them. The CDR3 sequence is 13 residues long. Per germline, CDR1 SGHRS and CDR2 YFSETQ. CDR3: CASSLERSYEQYF. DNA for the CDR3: TGCGCCAGCAGCTTGGAACGAAGCTACGAGCAGTACTTC.

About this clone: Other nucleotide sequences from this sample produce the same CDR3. The CDR3 is CASSLGPGPTYEQYF. CDR3 DNA sequence: TGTGCCAGCAGCTTAGGGCCAGGGCCTACCTACGAGCAGTACTTC. V usage is TRBV7-8 and J usage is TRBJ2-7, with D perhaps TRBD1 (5 bases). V lost 1 base to trimming and J lost 2 bases, with 12 bases between them. The CDR3 is 15 amino acids. The germline V gene has CDR1 SGHVS and CDR2 FQNEAQ.

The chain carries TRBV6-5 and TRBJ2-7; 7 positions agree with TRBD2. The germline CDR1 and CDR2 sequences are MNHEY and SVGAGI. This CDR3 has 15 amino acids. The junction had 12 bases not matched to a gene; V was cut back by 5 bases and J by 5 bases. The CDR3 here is CASSGGTTRWDEQYF. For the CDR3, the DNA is TGTGCCAGCAGTGGCGGGACTACTCGGTGGGACGAGCAGTACTTC.

The CDR3 sequence: CAISETSGSYNEQFF. DNA for the CDR3: TGTGCCATCAGTGAGACTAGCGGCTCCTACAATGAGCAGTTCTTC. This chain connects TRBV10-3 to TRBJ2-1; 8 nucleotides align to TRBD2. Unmatched junction bases numbered 0, after V lost 2 bases and J lost 0 bases. Germline V gene sequence: CDR1 ENHRY, CDR2 SYGVKD. There are 15 residues in the CDR3.

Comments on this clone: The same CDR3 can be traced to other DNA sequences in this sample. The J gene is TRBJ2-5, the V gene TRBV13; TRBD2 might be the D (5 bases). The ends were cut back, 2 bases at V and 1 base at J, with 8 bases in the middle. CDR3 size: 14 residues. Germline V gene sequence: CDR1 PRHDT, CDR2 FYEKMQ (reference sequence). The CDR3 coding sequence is TGTGCCAGCAGCTTATTGGCGGGCCAAGAGACCCAGTACTTC. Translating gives CASSLLAGQETQYF.

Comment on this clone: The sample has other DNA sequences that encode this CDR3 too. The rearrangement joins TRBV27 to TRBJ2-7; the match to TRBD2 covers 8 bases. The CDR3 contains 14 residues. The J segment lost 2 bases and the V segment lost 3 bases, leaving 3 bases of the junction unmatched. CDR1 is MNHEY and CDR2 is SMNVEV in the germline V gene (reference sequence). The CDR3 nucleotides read TGTGCCAGCAGTTTCGTAGCGGGAACCTACGAGCAGTACTTC. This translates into CASSFVAGTYEQYF.

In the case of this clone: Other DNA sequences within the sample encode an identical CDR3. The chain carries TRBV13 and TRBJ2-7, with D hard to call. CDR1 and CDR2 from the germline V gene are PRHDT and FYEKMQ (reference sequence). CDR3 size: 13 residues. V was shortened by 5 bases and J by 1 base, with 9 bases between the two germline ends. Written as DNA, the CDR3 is TGTGCCAGCAGCGCAGGTTTATCCTACGAGCAGTACTTC. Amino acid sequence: CASSAGLSYEQYF.

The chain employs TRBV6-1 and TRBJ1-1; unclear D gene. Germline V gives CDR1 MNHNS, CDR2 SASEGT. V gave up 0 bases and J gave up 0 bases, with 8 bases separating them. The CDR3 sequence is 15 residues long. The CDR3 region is CASSEAWSLNTEAFF. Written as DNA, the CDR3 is TGTGCCAGCAGTGAAGCCTGGAGTCTGAACACTGAAGCTTTCTTT.

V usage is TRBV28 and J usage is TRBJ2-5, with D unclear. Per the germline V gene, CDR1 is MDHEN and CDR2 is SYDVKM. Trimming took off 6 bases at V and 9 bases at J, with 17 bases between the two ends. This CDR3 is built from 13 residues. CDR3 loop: CASSETNGVAQYF. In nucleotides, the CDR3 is TGTGCCAGCAGCGAAACGAATGGGGTGGCCCAGTACTTC.

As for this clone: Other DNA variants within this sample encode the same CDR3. CDR3 sequence (DNA): TGCGCCAGCAGCTTTGAGGGGGGCAATCAGCCCCAGCATTTT. Its translation is CASSFEGGNQPQHF. The chain carries TRBV5-1 and TRBJ1-5, with D tentatively TRBD1 (6 bases). The CDR3 spans 14 residues. The V gene's germline CDR1 is SGHRS and CDR2 YFSETQ. V was pared by 2 bases and J by 2 bases, with 8 bases between.

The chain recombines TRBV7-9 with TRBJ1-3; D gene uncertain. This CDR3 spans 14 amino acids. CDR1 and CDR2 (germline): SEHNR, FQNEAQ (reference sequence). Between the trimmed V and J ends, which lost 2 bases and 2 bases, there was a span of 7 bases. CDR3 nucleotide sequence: TGTGCCAGCAGCTTACCTGGACCTGGAAACACCATATATTTT. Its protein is CASSLPGPGNTIYF.

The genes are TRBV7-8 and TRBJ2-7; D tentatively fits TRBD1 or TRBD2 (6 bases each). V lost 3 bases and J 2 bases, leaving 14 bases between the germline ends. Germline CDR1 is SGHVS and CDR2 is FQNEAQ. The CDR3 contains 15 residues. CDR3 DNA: TGTGCCAGCAGCTTGGGGGGCGGGAAAACCTACGAGCAGTACTTC. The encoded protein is CASSLGGGKTYEQYF. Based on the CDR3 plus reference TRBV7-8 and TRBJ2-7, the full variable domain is GAGVSQSPRYKVAKRGQDVALRCDPISGHVSLFWYQQALGQGPEFLTYFQNEAQLDKSGLPSDRFFAERPEGSVSTLKIQRTQQEDSAVYLCASSLGGGKTYEQYFGPGTRLTVT.

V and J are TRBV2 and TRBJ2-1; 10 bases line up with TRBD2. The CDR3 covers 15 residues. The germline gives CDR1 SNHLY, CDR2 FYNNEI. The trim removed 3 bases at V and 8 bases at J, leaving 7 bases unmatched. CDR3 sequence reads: CASSESSGRLDEQFF. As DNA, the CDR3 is TGTGCCAGCAGTGAGTCTAGCGGGAGACTCGATGAGCAGTTCTTC.

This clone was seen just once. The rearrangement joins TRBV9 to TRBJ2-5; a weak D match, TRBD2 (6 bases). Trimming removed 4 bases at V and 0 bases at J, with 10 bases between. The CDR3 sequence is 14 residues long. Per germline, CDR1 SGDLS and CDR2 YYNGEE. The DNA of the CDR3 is TGTGCCAGCAGCCGCAGCGGGTACCAAGAGACCCAGTACTTC. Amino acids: CASSRSGYQETQYF.